This T cell receptor (beta chain) was recovered during a study of shared clonotypes between healthy human individuals. Measured with immunoSEQ multiplex PCR; TCRdb has only the in-frame clones, and not every one. The table records about 2.4 million clones, roughly 93% of them present only once. Trimming stripped 3 bases from V and 5 bases from J, with 19 bases between. The CDR3 extends over 16 amino acids. CDR1 is KGHSH and CDR2 is LQKENI in the germline V gene. Sequenced: naive CD4+ T cells from PBMCs. Subset described: CD45RA+ positively selected. The J gene is TRBJ1-1, the V gene TRBV18; D not resolved. The clonotype comes from a man younger than 35 in good health. Some clones in this sample may be carry-over from other donors' samples. The CDR3 region is CASSPRSQPQGTEAFF. The CDR3 DNA is TGTGCCAGCTCACCCCGGTCCCAGCCCCAAGGGACTGAAGCTTTCTTT.